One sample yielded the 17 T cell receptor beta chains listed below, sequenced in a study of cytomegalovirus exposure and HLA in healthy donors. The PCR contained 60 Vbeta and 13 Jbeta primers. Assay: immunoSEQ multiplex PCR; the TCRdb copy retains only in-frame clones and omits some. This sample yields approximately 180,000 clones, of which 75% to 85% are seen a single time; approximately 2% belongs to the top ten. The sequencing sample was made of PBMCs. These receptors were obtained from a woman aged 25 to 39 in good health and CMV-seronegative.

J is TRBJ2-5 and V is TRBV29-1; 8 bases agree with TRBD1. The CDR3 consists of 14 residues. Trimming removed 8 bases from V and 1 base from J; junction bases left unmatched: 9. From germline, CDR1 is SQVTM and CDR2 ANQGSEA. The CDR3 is CSTITGGSQETQYF. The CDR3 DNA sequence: TGCAGCACAATAACAGGGGGGAGCCAAGAGACCCAGTACTTC.

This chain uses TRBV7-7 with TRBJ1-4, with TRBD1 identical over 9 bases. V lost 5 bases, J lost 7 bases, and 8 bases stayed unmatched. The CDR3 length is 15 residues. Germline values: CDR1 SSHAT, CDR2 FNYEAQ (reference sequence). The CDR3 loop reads CASSPWTGAGEKLFF. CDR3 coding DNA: TGTGCCAGCAGCCCGTGGACAGGGGCGGGTGAAAAACTGTTTTTT.

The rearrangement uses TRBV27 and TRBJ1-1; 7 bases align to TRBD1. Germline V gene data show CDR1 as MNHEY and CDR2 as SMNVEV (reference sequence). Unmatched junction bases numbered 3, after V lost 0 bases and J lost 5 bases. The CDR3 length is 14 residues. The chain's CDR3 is CASSLSTGETEAFF. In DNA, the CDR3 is TGTGCCAGCAGTTTATCCACAGGGGAGACTGAAGCTTTCTTT.

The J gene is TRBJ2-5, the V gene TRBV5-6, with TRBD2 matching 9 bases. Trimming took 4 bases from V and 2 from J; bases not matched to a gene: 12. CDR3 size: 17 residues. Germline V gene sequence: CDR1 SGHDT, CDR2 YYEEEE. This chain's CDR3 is CASSQKSGAGGQETQYF. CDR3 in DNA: TGTGCCAGCAGCCAAAAAAGCGGGGCGGGGGGGCAAGAGACCCAGTACTTC.

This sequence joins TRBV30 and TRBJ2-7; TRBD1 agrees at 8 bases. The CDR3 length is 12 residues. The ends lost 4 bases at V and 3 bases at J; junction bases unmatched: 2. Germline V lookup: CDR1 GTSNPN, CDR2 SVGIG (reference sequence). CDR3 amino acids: CAWMDRDYEQYF. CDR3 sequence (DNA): TGTGCCTGGATGGACAGGGACTACGAGCAGTACTTC.

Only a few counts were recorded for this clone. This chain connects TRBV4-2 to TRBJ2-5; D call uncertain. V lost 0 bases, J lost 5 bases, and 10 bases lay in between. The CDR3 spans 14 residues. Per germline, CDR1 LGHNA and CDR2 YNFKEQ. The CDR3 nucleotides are TGTGCCAGCAGCCAAGATCTGGCTCCCGAGACCCAGTACTTC. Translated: CASSQDLAPETQYF.

The CDR3: CATSREWGPANTGELFF. The CDR3 nucleotides read TGTGCCACCAGCAGAGAGTGGGGCCCGGCGAACACCGGGGAGCTGTTTTTT. This chain connects TRBV15 to TRBJ2-2, with D tentatively TRBD1 (5 bases). Per the germline V gene, CDR1 is LNHNV and CDR2 is YYDKDF (reference sequence). The CDR3 extends over 17 amino acids. V dropped 0 bases and J dropped 0 bases, with 11 bases sitting between them. Supplemented by reference TRBV15 and TRBJ2-2, the full variable domain reads DAMVIQNPRYQVTQFGKPVTLSCSQTLNHNVMYWYQQKSSQAPKLLFHYYDKDFNNEADTPDNFQSRRPNTSFCFLDIRSPGLGDTAMYLCATSREWGPANTGELFFGEGSRLTVL.

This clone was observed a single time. CDR3 in amino acids: CASKPTGTDIYEQYF. The CDR3 DNA follows: TGTGCCAGCAAACCGACCGGGACAGATATCTACGAGCAGTACTTC. The chain combines TRBV28 with TRBJ2-7, with 7 bases fitting TRBD1. CDR3 length: 15 residues. Germline CDR1 is MDHEN and CDR2 is SYDVKM. The V segment lost 7 bases and the J segment 3 bases; nucleotides outside the gene matches: 12.

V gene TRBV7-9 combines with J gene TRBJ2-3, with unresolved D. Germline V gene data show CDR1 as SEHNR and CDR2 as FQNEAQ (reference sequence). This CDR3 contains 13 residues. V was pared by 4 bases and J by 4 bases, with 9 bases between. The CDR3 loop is CASSSNRADTQYF. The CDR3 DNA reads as TGTGCCAGCAGCTCCAATCGAGCAGATACGCAGTATTTT.

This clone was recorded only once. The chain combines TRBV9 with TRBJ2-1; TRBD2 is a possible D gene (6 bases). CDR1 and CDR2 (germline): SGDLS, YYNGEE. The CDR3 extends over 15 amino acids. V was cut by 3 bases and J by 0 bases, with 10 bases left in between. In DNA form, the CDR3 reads TGTGCCAGCAGCGACGGGACTTTCTCCTACAATGAGCAGTTCTTC. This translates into CASSDGTFSYNEQFF.

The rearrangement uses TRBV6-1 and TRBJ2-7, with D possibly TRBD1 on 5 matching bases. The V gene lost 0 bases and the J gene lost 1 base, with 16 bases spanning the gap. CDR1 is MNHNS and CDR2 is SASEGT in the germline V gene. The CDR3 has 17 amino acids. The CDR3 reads CASSEALSQGGSYEQYF. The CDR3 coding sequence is TGTGCCAGCAGTGAAGCGCTTTCTCAGGGCGGTTCCTACGAGCAGTACTTC.

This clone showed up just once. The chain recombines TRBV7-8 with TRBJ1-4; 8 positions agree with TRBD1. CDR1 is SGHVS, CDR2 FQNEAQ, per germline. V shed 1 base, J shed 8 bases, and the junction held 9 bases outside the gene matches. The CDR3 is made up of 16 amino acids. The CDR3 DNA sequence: TGTGCCAGCAGCTTAGGGGCAGGGGGCGGTGAGGAAAAACTGTTTTTT. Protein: CASSLGAGGGEEKLFF.

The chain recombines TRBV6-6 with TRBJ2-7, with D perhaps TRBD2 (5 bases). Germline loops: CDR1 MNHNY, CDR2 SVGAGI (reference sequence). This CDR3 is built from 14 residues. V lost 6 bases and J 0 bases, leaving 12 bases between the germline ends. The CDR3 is CASSPRGDSYEQYF. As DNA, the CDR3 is TGTGCCAGCAGCCCTCGGGGAGACTCCTACGAGCAGTACTTC.

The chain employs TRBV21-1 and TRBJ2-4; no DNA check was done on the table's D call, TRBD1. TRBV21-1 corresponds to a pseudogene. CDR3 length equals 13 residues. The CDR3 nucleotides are TGTGCCAGACTCCTTGACAGGGGATACATTCAGTACTTC. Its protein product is CARLLDRGYIQYF.

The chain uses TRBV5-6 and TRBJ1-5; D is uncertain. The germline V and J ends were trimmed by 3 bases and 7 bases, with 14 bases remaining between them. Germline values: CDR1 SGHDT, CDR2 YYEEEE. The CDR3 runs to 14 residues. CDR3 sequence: CASSWANGGQPQHF. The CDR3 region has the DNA TGTGCCAGCAGCTGGGCTAACGGAGGGCAGCCCCAGCATTTT.

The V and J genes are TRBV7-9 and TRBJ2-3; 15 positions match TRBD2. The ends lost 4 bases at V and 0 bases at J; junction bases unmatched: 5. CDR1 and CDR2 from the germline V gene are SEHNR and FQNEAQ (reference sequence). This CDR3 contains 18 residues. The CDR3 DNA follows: TGTGCCAGCAGCTCGCCGGGACTAGCGGGGGGAAGCACAGATACGCAGTATTTT. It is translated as CASSSPGLAGGSTDTQYF.

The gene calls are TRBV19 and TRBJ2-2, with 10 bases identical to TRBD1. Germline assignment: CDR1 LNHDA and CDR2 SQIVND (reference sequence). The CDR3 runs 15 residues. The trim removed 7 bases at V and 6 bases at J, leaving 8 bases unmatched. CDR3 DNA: TGTGCCAGTAAGACCGGGACAGGGGTATCCGGGGAGCTGTTTTTT. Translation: CASKTGTGVSGELFF.